This T cell receptor beta chain derives from a study of tumor-infiltrating lymphocytes in primary liver carcinoma. Study details: About 3.5 to 8 million productive TCRbeta reads were obtained from the samples, with similar numbers across tissue types.

The input was 400 to 500 ng total RNA; TCR beta cDNA was made from it with a constant-region primer. Construction of TCR beta libraries relied on three successive nested multiplex PCR rounds employing slightly modified ARM-PCR. With TRBV1-TRBV30 forward primers and a C-beta reverse primer, the first two PCR rounds were run for roughly 10 cycles each. MiXCR, run by TCRdb on the multiplex PCR reads, gives a single entry per CDR3 protein. The table includes 55,000 to 70,000 distinct CDR3 sequences, about three quarters detected once. This clonotype has only a few counts. Its antigen remains unidentified. One end of the junction does not line up with germline, which may come from a read error. Joint extraction of RNA and DNA used roughly 20-33 mg of bulk tissue that was unsorted. Primary liver carcinomas in the patients were surgically resected. Five separate regions were sampled from each tumor. General observations from the study: When set against blood, tumors had a significantly higher top-250-clone fraction (p = 0.039).

This CDR3 spans 15 amino acids. CDR1 is SQVTM, CDR2 ANQGSEA, per germline. The sample was liver tumor tissue from sampling region 2. Noted subset: tumor region T2, inferior pole. The TCR originated in a man aged 35-49 years with primary liver carcinoma and hepatitis B virus infection. The chain combines TRBV29-1 with TRBJ2-3; 12 nucleotides line up with TRBD2. The CDR3 spells CSVRTSGNWKDTQYF. CDR3 coding DNA: TGTAGCGTACGGACTAGCGGGAATTGGAAAGATACGCAGTATTTT.